The clone carrying this T cell receptor beta chain was detected only a few times. Its cognate antigen is unknown. This specimen belongs to a study of T cells in Graves' hyperthyroidism and ophthalmopathy. Amplified regions were TCR beta CDR3 sequences from RNA transcripts. HTBI primers were employed in a first-round RT-PCR of the TCR CDR3. TCRdb re-called the multiplex PCR reads through MiXCR, storing one row per CDR3 protein. The sample shows some 500,000 distinct CDR3 sequences, about 15% of them seen only once. In making diagnoses, clinical symptoms, serum thyroxine and TRAb, thyroid ultrasound and orbital computed tomography were all used. Deletions cut 7 bases from V and 1 base from J, with 13 bases between. CDR3 length: 14 residues. CDR1 MNHEY and CDR2 SMNVEV come from the germline V gene (reference sequence). Broader study findings: Among thyroid clonotypes expanded above 0.001, most also appeared in blood.

The sequenced sample was blood. The sequence derives from a woman in her twenties or thirties with Graves' ophthalmopathy. V is TRBV27 and J is TRBJ1-1; no firm D call. Written as DNA, the CDR3 is TGTGCCAGCACTTCCCCGGGGAAGAACACTGAAGCTTTCTTT. Translation gives CASTSPGKNTEAFF.